The entry below describes one TCR beta chain. The antigen is undetermined. The data were taken from a study of STAT5B mutations in CD4+ large granular lymphocyte leukemia. Whole-study results and caveats: Higher CD4+ than CD8+ T-LGLL clonality might reflect small sample size.

Method: immunoSEQ multiplex PCR; TCRdb's copy keeps in-frame clones and lacks some. The repertoire holds about 30,000 clones, with roughly 80% as singletons. The sample was CD4+ T cells from blood buffy coats. This clonotype was sampled from a human donor in good health.

DNA for the CDR3: TGTGCCAGCAGTGAGGGAGGGAATTATCAGCCCCAGCATTTT. Protein product: CASSEGGNYQPQHF. The chain joins TRBV2 to TRBJ1-5, with unresolved D. Trimming took 3 bases from V and 5 from J, leaving 11 bases between them. CDR1 and CDR2 (germline): SNHLY, FYNNEI. The CDR3 totals 14 residues.